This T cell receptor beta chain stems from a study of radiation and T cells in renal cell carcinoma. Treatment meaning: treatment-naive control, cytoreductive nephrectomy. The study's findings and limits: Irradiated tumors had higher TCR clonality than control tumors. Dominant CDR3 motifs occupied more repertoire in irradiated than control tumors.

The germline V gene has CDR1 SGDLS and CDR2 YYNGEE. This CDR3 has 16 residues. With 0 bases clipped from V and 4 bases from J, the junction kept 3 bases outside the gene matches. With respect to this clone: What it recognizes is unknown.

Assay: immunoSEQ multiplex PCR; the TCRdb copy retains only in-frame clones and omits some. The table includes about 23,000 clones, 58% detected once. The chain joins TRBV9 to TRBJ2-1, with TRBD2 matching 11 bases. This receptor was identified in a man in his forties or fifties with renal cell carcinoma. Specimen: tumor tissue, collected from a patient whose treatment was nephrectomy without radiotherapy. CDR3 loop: CASSVETSGAYNEQFF. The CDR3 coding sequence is TGTGCCAGCAGCGTAGAGACTAGCGGGGCTTACAATGAGCAGTTCTTC.